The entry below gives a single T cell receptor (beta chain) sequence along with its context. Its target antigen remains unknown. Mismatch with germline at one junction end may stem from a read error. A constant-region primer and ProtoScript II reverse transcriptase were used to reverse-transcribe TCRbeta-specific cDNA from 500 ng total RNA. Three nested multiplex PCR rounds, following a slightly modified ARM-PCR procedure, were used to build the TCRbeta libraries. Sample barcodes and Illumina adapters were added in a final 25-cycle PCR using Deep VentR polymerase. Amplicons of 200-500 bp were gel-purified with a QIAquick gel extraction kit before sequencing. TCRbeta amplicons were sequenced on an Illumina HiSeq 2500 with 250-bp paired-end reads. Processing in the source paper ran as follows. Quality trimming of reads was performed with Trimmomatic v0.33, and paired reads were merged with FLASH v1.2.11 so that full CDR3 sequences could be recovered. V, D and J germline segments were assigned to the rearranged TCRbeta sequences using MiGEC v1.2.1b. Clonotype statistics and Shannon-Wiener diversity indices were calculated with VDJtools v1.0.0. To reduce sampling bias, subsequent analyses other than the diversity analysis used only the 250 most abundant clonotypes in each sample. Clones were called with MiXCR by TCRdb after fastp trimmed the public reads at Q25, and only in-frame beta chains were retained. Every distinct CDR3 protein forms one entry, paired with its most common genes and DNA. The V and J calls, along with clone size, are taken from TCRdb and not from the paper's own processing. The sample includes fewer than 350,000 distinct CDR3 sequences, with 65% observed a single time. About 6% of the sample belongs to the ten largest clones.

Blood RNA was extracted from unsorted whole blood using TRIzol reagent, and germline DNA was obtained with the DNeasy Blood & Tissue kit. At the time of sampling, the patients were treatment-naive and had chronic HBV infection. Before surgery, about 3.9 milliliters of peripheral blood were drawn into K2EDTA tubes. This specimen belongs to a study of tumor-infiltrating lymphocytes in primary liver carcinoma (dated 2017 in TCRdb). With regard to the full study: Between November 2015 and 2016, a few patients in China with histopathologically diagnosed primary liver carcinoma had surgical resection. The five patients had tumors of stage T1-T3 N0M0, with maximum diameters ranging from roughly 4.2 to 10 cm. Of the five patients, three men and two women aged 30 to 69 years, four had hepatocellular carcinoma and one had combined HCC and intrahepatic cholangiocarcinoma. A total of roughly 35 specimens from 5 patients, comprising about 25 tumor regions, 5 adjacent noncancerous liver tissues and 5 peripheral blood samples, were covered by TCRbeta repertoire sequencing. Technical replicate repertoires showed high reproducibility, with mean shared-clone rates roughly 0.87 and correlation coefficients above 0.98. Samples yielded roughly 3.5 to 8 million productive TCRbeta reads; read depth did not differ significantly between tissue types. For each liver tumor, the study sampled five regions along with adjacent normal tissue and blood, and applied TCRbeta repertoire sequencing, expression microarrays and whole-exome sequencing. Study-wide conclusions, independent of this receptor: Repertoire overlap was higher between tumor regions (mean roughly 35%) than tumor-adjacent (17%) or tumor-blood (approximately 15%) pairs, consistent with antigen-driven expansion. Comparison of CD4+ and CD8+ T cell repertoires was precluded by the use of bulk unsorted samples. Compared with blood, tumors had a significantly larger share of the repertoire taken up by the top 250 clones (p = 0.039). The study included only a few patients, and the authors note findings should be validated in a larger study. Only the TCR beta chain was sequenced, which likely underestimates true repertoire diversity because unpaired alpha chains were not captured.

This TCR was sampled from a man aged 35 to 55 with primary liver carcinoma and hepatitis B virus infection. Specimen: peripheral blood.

The DNA reads as follows: TGTGCCAGCAGTTCACCGGGAGACAATCAGTCCCAGCATTTT. This gives the protein CASSSPGDNQSQHF. The rearranged chain carries TRBV12-3 or TRBV12-4 and TRBJ1-5, with no confident D gene call. The CDR3 sequence holds 14 residues, the cysteine and phenylalanine included. Only the CDR3 region is kept as DNA, spanning 42 bases read in frame from base 1.